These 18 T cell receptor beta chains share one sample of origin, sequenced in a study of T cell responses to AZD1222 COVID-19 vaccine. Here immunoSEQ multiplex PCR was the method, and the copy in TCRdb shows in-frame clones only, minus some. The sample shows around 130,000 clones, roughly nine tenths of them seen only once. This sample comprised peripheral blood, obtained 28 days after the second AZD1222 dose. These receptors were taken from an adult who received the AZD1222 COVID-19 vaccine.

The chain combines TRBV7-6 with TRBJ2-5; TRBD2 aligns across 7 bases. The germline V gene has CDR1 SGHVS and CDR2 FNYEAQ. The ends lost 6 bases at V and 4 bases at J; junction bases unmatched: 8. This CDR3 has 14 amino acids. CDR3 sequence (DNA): TGTGCCAGCAGTTTTCTCGGGGAGGGAGAGACCCAGTACTTC. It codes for CASSFLGEGETQYF. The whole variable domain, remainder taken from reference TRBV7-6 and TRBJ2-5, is GAGVSQSPRYKVTKRGQDVALRCDPISGHVSLYWYRQALGQGPEFLTYFNYEAQQDKSGLPNDRFSAERPEGSISTLTIQRTEQRDSAMYRCASSFLGEGETQYFGPGTRLLVL.

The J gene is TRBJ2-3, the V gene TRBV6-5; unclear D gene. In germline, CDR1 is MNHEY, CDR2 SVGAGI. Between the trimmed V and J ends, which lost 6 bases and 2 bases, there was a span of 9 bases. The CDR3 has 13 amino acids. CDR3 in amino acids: CASSRRPTDTQYF. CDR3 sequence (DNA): TGTGCCAGCAGCCGAAGACCCACAGATACGCAGTATTTT.

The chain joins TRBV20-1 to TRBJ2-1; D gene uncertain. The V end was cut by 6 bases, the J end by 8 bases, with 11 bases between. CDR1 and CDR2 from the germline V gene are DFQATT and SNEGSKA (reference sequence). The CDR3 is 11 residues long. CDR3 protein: CSALPVYEQFF. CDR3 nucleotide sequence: TGCAGTGCCCTCCCGGTGTATGAGCAGTTCTTC.

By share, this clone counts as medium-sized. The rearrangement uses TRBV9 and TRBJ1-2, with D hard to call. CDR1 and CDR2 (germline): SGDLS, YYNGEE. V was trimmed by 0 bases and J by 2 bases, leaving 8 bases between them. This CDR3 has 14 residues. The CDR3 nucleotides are TGTGCCAGCAGCGTAGCGGGAAGGAACTATGGCTACACCTTC. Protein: CASSVAGRNYGYTF.

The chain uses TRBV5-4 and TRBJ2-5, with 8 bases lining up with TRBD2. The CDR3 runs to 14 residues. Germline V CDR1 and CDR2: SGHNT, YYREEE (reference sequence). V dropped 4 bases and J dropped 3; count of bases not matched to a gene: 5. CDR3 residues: CASSKAGAKETQYF. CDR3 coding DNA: TGTGCCAGCAGCAAAGCGGGGGCAAAAGAGACCCAGTACTTC.

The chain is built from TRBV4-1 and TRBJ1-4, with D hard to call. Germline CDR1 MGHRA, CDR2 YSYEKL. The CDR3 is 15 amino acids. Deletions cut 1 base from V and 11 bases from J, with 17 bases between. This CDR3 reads CASSQVTRRAGKLFF. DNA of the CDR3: TGCGCCAGCAGCCAAGTTACCCGACGGGCGGGGAAACTGTTTTTT.

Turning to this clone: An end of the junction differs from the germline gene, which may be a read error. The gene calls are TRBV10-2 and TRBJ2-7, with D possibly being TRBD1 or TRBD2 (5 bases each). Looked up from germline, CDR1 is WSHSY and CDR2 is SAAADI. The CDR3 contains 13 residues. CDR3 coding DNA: TGCGCCAGCAGTGAGGGGGGATCCTCCGAGCAGTACTTC. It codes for CASSEGGSSEQYF.

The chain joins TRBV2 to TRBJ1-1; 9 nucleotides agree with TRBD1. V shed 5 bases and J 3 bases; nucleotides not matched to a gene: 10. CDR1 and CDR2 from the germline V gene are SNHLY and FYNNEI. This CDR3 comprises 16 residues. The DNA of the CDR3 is TGTGCCAGCAGTAATCAGCCGGGACAGGGATACACTGAAGCTTTCTTT. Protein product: CASSNQPGQGYTEAFF.

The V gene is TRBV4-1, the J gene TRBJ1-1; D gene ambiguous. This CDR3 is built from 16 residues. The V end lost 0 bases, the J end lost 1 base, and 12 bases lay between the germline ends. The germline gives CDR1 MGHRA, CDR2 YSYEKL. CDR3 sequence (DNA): TGCGCCAGCAGCCAAGAGGATCGAGCAGGGAACACTGAAGCTTTCTTT. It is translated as CASSQEDRAGNTEAFF.

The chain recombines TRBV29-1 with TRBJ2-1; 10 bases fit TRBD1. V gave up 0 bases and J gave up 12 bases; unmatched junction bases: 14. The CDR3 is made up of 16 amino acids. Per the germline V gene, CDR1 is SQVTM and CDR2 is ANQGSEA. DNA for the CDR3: TGCAGCGTTGAAGATCTTGGGACAGGGGTTAATGAGGGGCAGTTCTTC. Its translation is CSVEDLGTGVNEGQFF.

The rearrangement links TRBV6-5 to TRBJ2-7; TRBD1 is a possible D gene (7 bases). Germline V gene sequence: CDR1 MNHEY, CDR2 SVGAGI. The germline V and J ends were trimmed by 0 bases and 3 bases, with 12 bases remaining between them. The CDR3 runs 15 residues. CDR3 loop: CASSYSRGENYEQYF. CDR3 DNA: TGTGCCAGCAGTTACTCCAGGGGGGAGAACTACGAGCAGTACTTC.

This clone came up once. CDR3: CASSSTEGQGTNYGYTF. The DNA for the CDR3 is TGCGCCAGCAGCTCGACTGAAGGGCAGGGAACTAACTATGGCTACACCTTC. V is TRBV4-1 and J is TRBJ1-2; D may be TRBD1 (5 bases). Per the germline V gene, CDR1 is MGHRA and CDR2 is YSYEKL. The CDR3 runs 17 residues. Trimming removed 5 bases from V and 0 bases from J, with 19 bases in between.

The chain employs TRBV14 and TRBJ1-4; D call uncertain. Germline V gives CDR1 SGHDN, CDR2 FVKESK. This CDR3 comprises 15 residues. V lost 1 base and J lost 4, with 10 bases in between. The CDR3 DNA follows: TGTGCCAGCAGCCAAGGCGAGCGCCTTAATGAAAAACTGTTTTTT. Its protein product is CASSQGERLNEKLFF.

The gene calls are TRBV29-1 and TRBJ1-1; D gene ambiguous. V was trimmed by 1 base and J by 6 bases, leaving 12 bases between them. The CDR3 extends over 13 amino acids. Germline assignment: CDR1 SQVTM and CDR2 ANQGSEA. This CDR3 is CSVEGPGMAEAFF. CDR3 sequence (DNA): TGCAGCGTTGAAGGCCCGGGGATGGCTGAAGCTTTCTTT.

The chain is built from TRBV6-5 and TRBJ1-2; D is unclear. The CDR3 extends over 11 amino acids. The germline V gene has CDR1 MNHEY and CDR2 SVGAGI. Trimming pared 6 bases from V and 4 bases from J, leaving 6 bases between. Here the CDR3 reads CASRLSYGYTF. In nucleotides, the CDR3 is TGTGCCAGCAGGTTATCCTATGGCTACACCTTC.

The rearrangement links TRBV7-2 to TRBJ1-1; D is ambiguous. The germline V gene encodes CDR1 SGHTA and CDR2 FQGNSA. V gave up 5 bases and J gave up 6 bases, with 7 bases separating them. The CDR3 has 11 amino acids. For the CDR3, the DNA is TGTGCCAGCAGCCTACGGCCTGAAGCTTTCTTT. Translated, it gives CASSLRPEAFF.

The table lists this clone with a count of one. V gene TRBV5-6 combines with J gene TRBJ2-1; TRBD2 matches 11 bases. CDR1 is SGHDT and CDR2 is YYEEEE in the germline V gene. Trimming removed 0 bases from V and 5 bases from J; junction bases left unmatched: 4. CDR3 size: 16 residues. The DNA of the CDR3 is TGTGCCAGCAGCTTGGAGGGACTAGCGGCGAACAATGAGCAGTTCTTC. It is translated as CASSLEGLAANNEQFF.

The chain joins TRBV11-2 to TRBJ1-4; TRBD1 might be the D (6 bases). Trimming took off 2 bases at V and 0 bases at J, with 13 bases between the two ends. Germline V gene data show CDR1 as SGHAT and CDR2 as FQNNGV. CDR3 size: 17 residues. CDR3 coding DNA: TGTGCCAGCAGCTTAAGGGGGATTTTTGCAACTAATGAAAAACTGTTTTTT. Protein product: CASSLRGIFATNEKLFF.